The T cell receptor (beta chain) described here comes from a study of blood T cell repertoires in COVID-19. Across the study: Spain, Italy and the United States supplied samples that represented acute and convalescent COVID-19.

In the original processing: Quantification of nucleated cells was approximated via reference gene primer amplification. Profiling relied on immunoSEQ multiplex PCR, and the TCRdb table lists in-frame clones only, not all of them. The DNA gave D and trimming, while V, J and clone size come from that table. The sample has some 200,000 clones, roughly nine tenths seen once; the top ten hold 1.5% to 2%. V was pared by 0 bases and J by 1 base, with 9 bases between. The CDR3 has 15 residues. Germline CDR1 and CDR2: LGHDT and YNNKEL (reference sequence). The chain recombines TRBV3-1 (or the pseudogene TRBV3-2) with TRBJ1-1, with D possibly being TRBD1 (5 bases). The source of this sequence is a man in his sixties or seventies with acute or convalescent COVID-19. Source material: peripheral blood. For the CDR3, the DNA is TGTGCCAGCAGCCAAGAGGGGCAGGCGAACACTGAAGCTTTCTTT. Protein product: CASSQEGQANTEAFF.